These T cell receptor beta chains were read from a single sample in a study of blood T cell repertoires in COVID-19. Repertoires were generated with immunoSEQ multiplex PCR, while TCRdb's copy carries only in-frame clones and drops some. The sample yields 170,000 or so clones, around nine tenths seen once. Sequencing input: peripheral blood. Receptor source: a young woman who had recovered from COVID-19. Each CDR3 is given with its conserved first and last residue. A D gene is named only where the DNA matches it firmly. Clone size is given for some rows only: seen once, a few or many times, or a class if the clone is expanded.

size,J,D,V,DNA,CDR3
NA,TRBJ2-7,TRBD1,TRBV29-1,TGCAGCGTTGAAGGGCCAGGGGGCCGCGAGCAGTACTTC,CSVEGPGGREQYF
NA,TRBJ2-3,NA,TRBV20-1,TGCAGTGCTACACTAGATACGCAGTATTTT,CSATLDTQYF
NA,TRBJ2-1,TRBD2,TRBV7-8,TGTGCCAGCAGCCCCTGGGAGGGCCCGAGCAATGAGCAGTTCTTC,CASSPWEGPSNEQFF
NA,TRBJ1-4,NA,TRBV30,TGTGCCTGGAGCTTTACAGATCGGGGTGAAAAACTGTTTTTT,CAWSFTDRGEKLFF
NA,TRBJ1-1,NA,TRBV6-5,TGTGCCAGCGGCTTGTGGACAGCTAACACTGAAGCTTTCTTT,CASGLWTANTEAFF
once,TRBJ2-1,NA,TRBV6-5,TGTGCCAGCAGTTACTCGGAGGGCCCGAACAATGAGCAGTTCTTC,CASSYSEGPNNEQFF
once,TRBJ2-3,TRBD2,TRBV5-4,TGTGCCAGCAGCTTAGCGGGAGTCACAGATACGCAGTATTTT,CASSLAGVTDTQYF
NA,TRBJ1-3,NA,TRBV11-2,TGTGCCAGCAGCTTTACCCACGGGGTATATTTT,CASSFTHGVYF
NA,TRBJ2-1,TRBD2,TRBV28,TGTGCCAGCAGTACGACTAGCCCAACCTCCTACAATGAGCAGTTCTTC,CASSTTSPTSYNEQFF
NA,TRBJ1-3,NA,TRBV7-6,TGTGCCAGCAGCGCCCAGACAGGCGGCTCTGGAAACACCATATATTTT,CASSAQTGGSGNTIYF
NA,TRBJ2-3,TRBD1,TRBV7-9,TGTGCCAGCAGATATGTACAGGGGGATACGCAGTATTTT,CASRYVQGDTQYF
NA,TRBJ1-4,TRBD1,TRBV5-6,TGTGCCAGCAGCCTGAGACAGGGGGCTAATGAAAAACTGTTTTTT,CASSLRQGANEKLFF
NA,TRBJ1-2,TRBD1,TRBV7-9,TGTGCCAGCAGCTTAGGGTGGGACAGTGCTGGTGGCTACACCTTC,CASSLGWDSAGGYTF
NA,TRBJ2-5,TRBD2,TRBV3-1/TRBV3-2,TGTGCCAGCAGCCCGGGACTAGCGGGGGTTCTACCGCAAGAGACCCAGTACTTC,CASSPGLAGVLPQETQYF
NA,TRBJ1-5,NA,TRBV24-1,TGTGCCACCAGCCCGGACAGCTCCAATCAGCCCCAGCATTTT,CATSPDSSNQPQHF
NA,TRBJ2-2,NA,TRBV9,TGTGCCAGCAGCGTAGCAGGGACACTAAACACCGGGGAGCTGTTTTTT,CASSVAGTLNTGELFF
NA,TRBJ2-1,TRBD2,TRBV29-1,TGCAGCGTTGATGGGACTAGCGGGGGGATGTGGGATGAGCAGTTCTTC,CSVDGTSGGMWDEQFF
NA,TRBJ1-3,NA,TRBV27,TGTGCCAGCAGTCTGCAGGGTTCCTCTGGAAACACCATATATTTT,CASSLQGSSGNTIYF
few,TRBJ2-1,TRBD1,TRBV7-6,TGTGCCAGCAGCCATCCTACAACCGGGACAGCCCCGCAGGATGAGCAGTTCTTC,CASSHPTTGTAPQDEQFF
NA,TRBJ1-5,NA,TRBV7-2,TGTGCCAGCAGCTTAGGCCAGGCTAATCAGCCCCAGCATTTT,CASSLGQANQPQHF